This paragraph covers one T cell receptor beta chain sequence. Splitting of CD4+ cells produced CD45RA+ naive and CD45RA-negative memory subsets. Sequencing was performed with immunoSEQ multiplex PCR; in TCRdb, only in-frame clones are kept and a portion is missing. The sample consists of 900,000 to 1,200,000 clones, more than 75% of them appearing once. These data come from a study of shared clonotypes between healthy human individuals. Study-wide context: Donors were two women and a few men aged 18 to 49.

The V gene's germline CDR1 is MNHEY and CDR2 SMNVEV (reference sequence). The V end was cut by 5 bases, the J end by 2 bases, with 15 bases between. CDR3 length equals 15 residues. The gene calls are TRBV27 and TRBJ2-5; D call uncertain. Sequencing used memory CD4+ T cells from PBMCs. Subset given: CD45RA-negative fraction. This sequence was found in a man aged 18 to 30 in good health. Some clones in this sample may be carry-over from other donors' samples. The CDR3 DNA reads TGTGCCAGCAGTGGTGACCCTTACGAACAAGAGACCCAGTACTTC. Amino acid sequence: CASSGDPYEQETQYF.